Each of the 25 T cell receptor beta chains below was sequenced from the same sample in a study of blood T cell repertoires in COVID-19. The repertoire was sequenced with immunoSEQ multiplex PCR; TCRdb's copy has only in-frame clones and lacks some. The sample contains 180,000 or so clones, approximately 82% of which appear only once. The specimen was peripheral blood. The receptors derive from a human donor with acute or convalescent COVID-19. The donor label of this sample is uncertain.

Note on this clone: The same CDR3 can be traced to other DNA sequences in this sample. The gene calls are TRBV14 and TRBJ1-1; D is unresolved. The CDR3 sequence is 13 residues long. V was trimmed by 1 base and J by 1 base, leaving 4 bases between them. Germline V gives CDR1 SGHDN, CDR2 FVKESK. CDR3 in amino acids: CASSQGQNTEAFF. The DNA for the CDR3 is TGTGCCAGCAGCCAAGGACAGAACACTGAAGCTTTCTTT.

The V gene is TRBV7-8, the J gene TRBJ2-7, with a tentative D call TRBD2 (6 bases). With 2 bases removed from V and 2 bases from J, the gap between germline ends came to 16 bases. Germline CDR1 is SGHVS and CDR2 is FQNEAQ. The CDR3 is 16 residues long. The DNA of the CDR3 is TGTGCCAGCAGCTTATCCAGTTCGGGGGATGCCTACGAGCAGTACTTC. Translated, it gives CASSLSSSGDAYEQYF. The full variable domain, rest sourced from reference TRBV7-8 and TRBJ2-7, is GAGVSQSPRYKVAKRGQDVALRCDPISGHVSLFWYQQALGQGPEFLTYFQNEAQLDKSGLPSDRFFAERPEGSVSTLKIQRTQQEDSAVYLCASSLSSSGDAYEQYFGPGTRLTVT.

The J gene is TRBJ2-3, the V gene TRBV18, with 9 bases matching TRBD1. The CDR3 is made up of 15 amino acids. The V segment lost 2 bases and the J segment 4 bases; nucleotides outside the gene matches: 4. Germline CDR1 reads KGHSH; CDR2 reads LQKENI. The CDR3: CASSPTGGVPDTQYF. DNA of the CDR3: TGTGCCAGCTCACCAACAGGGGGCGTGCCAGATACGCAGTATTTT.

The chain couples TRBV27 to TRBJ2-7; 7 bases match TRBD2. The CDR3 consists of 13 residues. Germline V gene data show CDR1 as MNHEY and CDR2 as SMNVEV (reference sequence). Germline trimming cut 6 bases from V and 9 bases from J; bases unmatched to any gene: 11. This chain's CDR3 is CASRPRQWGGQYF. As DNA, the CDR3 is TGTGCCAGCAGGCCTCGCCAATGGGGGGGGCAGTACTTC.

The CDR3 bases are TGTGCCACCAGCAGAGATTACGGACCAGGACAGGGCTTCTCTGGAAACACCATATATTTT. Protein: CATSRDYGPGQGFSGNTIYF. V and J are TRBV15 and TRBJ1-3, with 8 bases matching TRBD1. The CDR3 has 20 residues. Germline trimming cut 0 bases from V and 0 bases from J; bases unmatched to any gene: 13. The germline V gene encodes CDR1 LNHNV and CDR2 YYDKDF (reference sequence).

The chain joins TRBV3-1 (or the pseudogene TRBV3-2) to TRBJ1-4; D gene uncertain. With 4 bases removed from V and 3 bases from J, the gap between germline ends came to 18 bases. The CDR3 runs to 17 residues. The V gene's germline CDR1 is LGHDT and CDR2 YNNKEL (reference sequence). This CDR3 reads CASSPRRPRGPNEKLFF. The CDR3 DNA reads TGTGCCAGCAGCCCTCGGCGACCCCGGGGTCCTAATGAAAAACTGTTTTTT.

The rearrangement links TRBV10-1 to TRBJ2-5; 7 bases are a match to TRBD1. CDR3 length equals 14 residues. Per germline, CDR1 WNHNN and CDR2 SYGVQD (reference sequence). The trim removed 8 bases at V and 4 bases at J, leaving 10 bases unmatched. The CDR3 sequence is CASSRDRATETQYF. The CDR3 DNA reads TGCGCCAGCTCCCGAGACAGGGCCACAGAGACCCAGTACTTC.

This sequence joins TRBV18 and TRBJ2-3, with D tentatively TRBD2 (6 bases). CDR1 and CDR2 (germline): KGHSH, LQKENI. This CDR3 spans 14 amino acids. V lost 3 bases, J lost 0 bases, and 7 bases lay in between. DNA for the CDR3: TGTGCCAGCTCACCGGCGGGAAGCACAGATACGCAGTATTTT. Protein sequence: CASSPAGSTDTQYF.

The CDR3 spells CASSRGQGRHYEQYF. In nucleotides, the CDR3 is TGTGCCAGCAGTCGCGGACAGGGACGGCACTACGAGCAGTACTTC. The rearrangement uses TRBV28 and TRBJ2-7, with TRBD1 matching over 8 bases. CDR3 length equals 15 residues. V was pared by 5 bases and J by 3 bases, with 9 bases of the junction left unmatched. From germline, CDR1 is MDHEN and CDR2 SYDVKM.

The V and J genes are TRBV5-6 and TRBJ1-1; no firm D call. This CDR3 is built from 13 residues. Germline V lookup: CDR1 SGHDT, CDR2 YYEEEE. The V end was cut by 0 bases, the J end by 1 base, with 4 bases between. In nucleotides, the CDR3 is TGTGCCAGCAGCTTGGCCCGGAACACTGAAGCTTTCTTT. Its protein product is CASSLARNTEAFF.

V gene TRBV18 combines with J gene TRBJ2-2, with D hard to call. V lost 3 bases and J 0 bases, leaving 11 bases between the germline ends. The CDR3 length is 16 residues. Germline lookup yields CDR1 KGHSH and CDR2 LQKENI. CDR3 sequence reads: CASSPFGPANTGELFF. CDR3 nucleotides: TGTGCCAGCTCACCTTTCGGTCCGGCGAACACCGGGGAGCTGTTTTTT.

A few counts support this clone. The rearrangement uses TRBV18 and TRBJ2-1, with 14 positions matching TRBD2. Germline V gene sequence: CDR1 KGHSH, CDR2 LQKENI. The junction had 9 bases not matched to a gene; V was cut back by 2 bases and J by 6 bases. The CDR3 spans 18 residues. The CDR3 coding sequence is TGTGCCAGCTCACCAAGAATGTTAGGGACTAGCGGGAGCAATGAGCAGTTCTTC. Translated, it gives CASSPRMLGTSGSNEQFF.

The CDR3 spells CASSQERLTESISYEQYF. The CDR3 nucleotides read TGCGCCAGCAGCCAAGAGAGGCTGACGGAATCTATTTCCTACGAGCAGTACTTC. The chain combines TRBV4-1 with TRBJ2-7; no reliable D call. The CDR3 consists of 18 residues. CDR1 is MGHRA and CDR2 is YSYEKL in the germline V gene. Trimming cost V 0 bases and J 1 base, with 19 bases left between them.

The chain couples TRBV27 to TRBJ2-2, with D possibly being TRBD1 (6 bases). The CDR3 totals 15 residues. Germline-derived CDR1 and CDR2 are MNHEY and SMNVEV (reference sequence). V lost 5 bases, J lost 5 bases, and 15 bases lay in between. This CDR3 reads CASSHGSQGTGELFF. In nucleotides, the CDR3 is TGTGCCAGCAGTCACGGATCCCAGGGGACCGGGGAGCTGTTTTTT.

The genes are TRBV9 and TRBJ2-7; 7 positions match TRBD2. CDR1 and CDR2 from the germline V gene are SGDLS and YYNGEE. This CDR3 has 16 amino acids. After removal of 4 bases from V and 0 bases from J, the junction contained 10 bases not matched to a gene. The CDR3 protein is CASSPRGGTFSYEQYF. Written as DNA, the CDR3 is TGTGCCAGCAGCCCCCGGGGAGGGACTTTCTCCTACGAGCAGTACTTC. Filled out from reference TRBV9 and TRBJ2-7, the complete variable domain reads DSGVTQTPKHLITATGQRVTLRCSPRSGDLSVYWYQQSLDQGLQFLIQYYNGEERAKGNILERFSAQQFPDLHSELNLSSLELGDSALYFCASSPRGGTFSYEQYFGPGTRLTVT.

The V call is TRBV5-6, the J call TRBJ1-4, with 8 bases fitting TRBD1. Losses at the gene ends were 1 base for V and 4 bases for J; bases not matched to a gene: 3. Germline V lookup: CDR1 SGHDT, CDR2 YYEEEE. CDR3 length equals 15 residues. The CDR3 here is CASSLLGQGNEKLFF. Written as DNA, the CDR3 is TGTGCCAGCAGCTTGTTAGGACAGGGTAATGAAAAACTGTTTTTT.

This clone was recorded only once. This chain connects TRBV9 to TRBJ1-2; TRBD1 matches 12 bases. Germline V gene sequence: CDR1 SGDLS, CDR2 YYNGEE. V trimming: 3 bases; J trimming: 7 bases; junction bases outside the gene matches: 10. This CDR3 comprises 16 residues. The CDR3 spells CASSAQTGTGGSGYTF. The CDR3 DNA reads as TGTGCCAGCAGCGCGCAAACCGGGACAGGGGGCTCTGGCTACACCTTC.

The chain combines TRBV7-7 with TRBJ2-1, with D tentatively TRBD2 (7 bases). Germline assignment: CDR1 SSHAT and CDR2 FNYEAQ (reference sequence). This CDR3 has 14 residues. The ends were cut back, 5 bases at V and 9 bases at J, with 17 bases in the middle. In DNA, the CDR3 is TGTGCCAGCAGCCGCGGAGGGGGGGATGGTGAGCAGTTCTTC. Translating gives CASSRGGGDGEQFF.

The chain has TRBV4-2 and TRBJ2-7; 10 nucleotides agree with TRBD1. The CDR3 has 16 residues. V lost 4 bases to trimming and J lost 4 bases; unmatched junction nucleotides: 10. From germline, CDR1 is LGHNA and CDR2 YNFKEQ. CDR3 coding DNA: TGTGCCAGCAGCCTAGGGACAGGGGATATCGTGTACGAGCAGTACTTC. This gives the protein CASSLGTGDIVYEQYF.

The J gene is TRBJ2-3, the V gene TRBV10-3; D is uncertain. V was shortened by 0 bases and J by 4 bases, with 8 bases between the two germline ends. The CDR3 runs 14 residues. The V gene's germline CDR1 is ENHRY and CDR2 SYGVKD. CDR3 sequence: CAISESSPSDTQYF. The CDR3 DNA sequence: TGTGCCATCAGTGAGTCGAGTCCCTCAGATACGCAGTATTTT.

The chain joins TRBV10-3 to TRBJ2-5; 10 bases line up with TRBD2. The CDR3 is 17 amino acids. CDR1 is ENHRY and CDR2 is SYGVKD in the germline V gene. The V gene end was trimmed by 0 bases and the J gene end by 0 bases; junction bases not matched to a gene: 4. In DNA, the CDR3 is TGTGCCATCAGTGAGTCTATAGCGGGAGGACACCAAGAGACCCAGTACTTC. Its translation is CAISESIAGGHQETQYF.

V and J are TRBV5-5 and TRBJ2-7, with TRBD1 matching over 8 bases. Germline loops: CDR1 SGHKS, CDR2 YYEKEE (reference sequence). CDR3 size: 17 residues. The ends lost 5 bases at V and 0 bases at J; junction bases unmatched: 13. Here the CDR3 reads CASSLPGTGGISYEQYF. The DNA for the CDR3 is TGTGCCAGCAGTTTACCCGGGACAGGAGGGATCTCCTACGAGCAGTACTTC.

The genes are TRBV14 and TRBJ2-1; tentatively, D is TRBD2 (5 bases). Trimming removed 4 bases from V and 2 bases from J, with 12 bases in between. The CDR3 contains 15 residues. Germline-derived CDR1 and CDR2 are SGHDN and FVKESK. This CDR3 reads CASSLIAWTYNEQFF. The CDR3 DNA sequence: TGTGCCAGCAGCCTGATAGCGTGGACCTACAATGAGCAGTTCTTC.

This chain uses TRBV10-3 with TRBJ1-1; TRBD1 aligns across 10 bases. V trimming: 5 bases; J trimming: 3 bases; junction bases outside the gene matches: 3. Germline loops: CDR1 ENHRY, CDR2 SYGVKD. The CDR3 runs 14 residues. In DNA form, the CDR3 reads TGTGCCATCAGTTCCGGGACAGGGGACACTGAAGCTTTCTTT. Translating gives CAISSGTGDTEAFF.

The rearrangement uses TRBV6-5 and TRBJ2-1, with a tentative D call TRBD2 (6 bases). This CDR3 has 14 amino acids. Trimming stripped 5 bases from V and 8 bases from J, with 16 bases between. CDR1 MNHEY and CDR2 SVGAGI come from the germline V gene. The CDR3 region has the DNA TGTGCCAGCAGTCCCGGGACTGGGACTCATGAGCAGTTCTTC. It is translated as CASSPGTGTHEQFF.